This T cell receptor (beta chain) originates from a study of CD8+ T cells in alopecia areata (dated by TCRdb to between 2017 and 2018). For the study in its entirety: Treated patients were enrolled in an open-label pilot trial of oral tofacitinib at 5 to 10 mg twice daily for moderate-to-severe alopecia areata. RNA came from the PAXgene miRNA kit for fixed scalp, the miRNeasy kit for PBMCs, and the RNeasy kit for mouse skin. Amplification of TCRbeta CDR3 regions was done by immunoSEQ multiplex PCR using 35 Vbeta forward primers and 13 Jbeta reverse primers. Biopsies were taken from tofacitinib-treated patients at baseline and at 4 and 24 weeks of treatment, and a later scalp biopsy was taken in several of the tofacitinib-treated patients. In both human patients and the C3H/HeJ mouse model, the study applied high-throughput TCRbeta sequencing to look at T cell clonal expansion in alopecia areata. Scalp clonality was compared across normal scalp (n=4), patchy alopecia areata scalp (n=8), and alopecia totalis/universalis scalp (n=8). Scalp tissue and sorted CD4+ and CD8+ peripheral blood T cells from patchy and totalis/universalis alopecia areata patients and from healthy controls were covered by human TCRbeta sequencing. Tofacitinib was given for 6 to 18 months, followed by 6 months of follow-up off drug to assess delayed response and recurrence. In treated patients, disease severity was measured using the SALT score, which gives the percentage of scalp surface area affected.

Concerning this clone: Its binding antigen is unknown. Nothing much larger sits one base from this clone, and base qualities are not available.

The sample's time point, from its label and the paper: less than five weeks on oral tofacitinib. What this sample's treatment or condition label stands for: oral pan-JAK inhibitor, 5-10 mg twice daily. Lesional scalp punch biopsies and peripheral blood were obtained from alopecia areata patients. PBMCs were isolated by density centrifugation and stained for CD3, CD4 and CD8, and CD4+ and CD8+ T cells were sorted on a FACSAria. The library was generated by the immunoSEQ multiplex PCR assay. RNA was extracted from all samples and reverse transcribed into cDNA, which served as template for TCR sequencing. SuperScript III was used for first-strand cDNA synthesis, primed with a 2:1 mix of oligo-dT and random hexamers. A synthetic immune receptor repertoire was used to measure amplification bias, and any remaining bias was corrected computationally. The source study handled its data this way. After raw reads were preprocessed to remove errors, the CDR3 was defined following IMGT conventions as running from the conserved cysteine to phenylalanine. Clonality was computed by normalizing Shannon entropy by log2 of the number of productive unique TCRs and subtracting the result from 1. Whether scalp clones were CD4 or CD8 was inferred by matching scalp TCRbeta sequences against CD4 and CD8 repertoires sorted from blood. Held by TCRdb, this immuneACCESS table contains in-frame sequences only and omits some clones. Under half of the omission traces to an unresolved V gene where checked; the cause of the rest is unknown. The DNA was the basis for D and trimming; V, J and clone size are from that table. In all, the sample holds about 140,000 clones, and around 50% of those were seen once. The ten largest account for around a sixth of the sample.

CDR1 MNHEY and CDR2 SMNVEV were looked up in the germline V gene (reference sequence). The CDR3 covers 16 residues, taking in both the cysteine and the phenylalanine. Just CDR3 DNA is preserved here, 48 bases in frame from base 1. The trim is 3 bases for V and 0 bases for J, with a gap of 12 bases between the germline ends. The paper's findings and limits, for the study overall: Shared TCR sequences between patients were less evident than in mice, which may be partly attributable to HLA diversity in the patient population. During tofacitinib treatment, many expanded lesional clones remained in scalp and blood, and this persistence may partly explain relapse after treatment is stopped. Lesional scalp, especially in alopecia totalis/universalis, showed higher clonality and more expanded CD8+ clones than normal scalp, suggesting antigenic drive. Resident alphabeta T cells in normal human skin are also sequenced, complicating scalp TCR repertoire analysis, unlike mouse skin dominated by gammadelta T cells. Tofacitinib significantly lowered scalp clonality and the number of expanded CD8+ clones among the top 100 scalp clones. Because the treated cohort was small and included a single nonresponder, larger studies are needed to assess links between baseline CD8+ expansion and response.

The clonotype originates from a human donor with alopecia areata. In this chain, TRBV27 is recombined with TRBJ2-1, with the D gene not clear enough to name. Here the sequenced sample was CD8+ T cells sorted from blood, taken at week 4, from a patient treated with tofacitinib. Here the CDR3 is given as CASSFSPGSSYNEQFF. DNA sequence: TGTGCCAGCAGTTTTTCCCCGGGCAGCTCCTACAATGAGCAGTTCTTC.